This TCR beta chain comes out of a study of blood T cell repertoires in COVID-19. The wider study: Sources were T cells, B-cell-depleted T cells, or PBMCs; the material itself was cDNA or gDNA.

Clones were sequenced by immunoSEQ multiplex PCR, and TCRdb holds only the in-frame ones, with some missing. The repertoire has fewer than 120,000 clones, roughly 85% of them found once; the top ten carry approximately 16%. V was pared by 1 base and J by 8 bases, with 4 bases of the junction left unmatched. The CDR3 spans 13 residues. CDR1 is SQVTM, CDR2 ANQGSEA, per germline. The sequencing input was peripheral blood. This receptor was obtained from a woman older than 75 with active or convalescent COVID-19. The chain recombines TRBV29-1 with TRBJ1-2; 10 bases map to TRBD1. In DNA form, the CDR3 reads TGCAGCGTTGAAGGAGGACAGGGGGAGGGCTACACCTTC. This codes for CSVEGGQGEGYTF.